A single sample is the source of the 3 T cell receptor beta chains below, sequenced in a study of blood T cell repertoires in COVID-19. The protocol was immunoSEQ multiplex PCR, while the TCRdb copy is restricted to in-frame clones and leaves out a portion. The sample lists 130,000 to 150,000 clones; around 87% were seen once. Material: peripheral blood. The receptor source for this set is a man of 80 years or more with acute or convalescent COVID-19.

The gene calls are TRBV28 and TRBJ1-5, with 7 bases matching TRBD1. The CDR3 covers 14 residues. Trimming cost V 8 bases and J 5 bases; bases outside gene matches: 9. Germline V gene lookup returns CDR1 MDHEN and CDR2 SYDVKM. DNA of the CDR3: TGTGCCAGCCGGACAGGACAGGTTTATCAGCCCCAGCATTTT. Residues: CASRTGQVYQPQHF.

CDR3 residues: CASSLRLRANTEAFF. The CDR3 DNA is TGTGCCAGCAGCTTGCGACTAAGGGCGAACACTGAAGCTTTCTTT. The V and J genes are TRBV5-6 and TRBJ1-1; D gene ambiguous. The CDR3 totals 15 residues. V was shortened by 1 base and J by 1 base, with 11 bases between the two germline ends. Germline V lookup: CDR1 SGHDT, CDR2 YYEEEE.

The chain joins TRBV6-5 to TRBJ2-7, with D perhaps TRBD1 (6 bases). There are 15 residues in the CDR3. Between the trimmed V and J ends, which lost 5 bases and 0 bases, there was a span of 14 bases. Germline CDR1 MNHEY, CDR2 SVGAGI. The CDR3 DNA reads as TGTGCCAGCAGTCAGGGGTCTCCCTTCTCCTACGAGCAGTACTTC. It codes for CASSQGSPFSYEQYF.